What follows are 24 T cell receptor beta chains derived from one specimen sequenced in a study of OX40 agonist ivuxolimab in advanced cancers. Sequenced by immunoSEQ multiplex PCR; TCRdb stores in-frame clones only, minus some. The profile covers tens of thousands of clones, with roughly 88% appearing a single time and 5% to 6.5% taken by the ten largest. The material was CD4+ or CD8+ T cells sorted from blood, obtained in a trial of the OX40 agonist ivuxolimab. The receptors stem from an adult with an advanced solid tumor such as melanoma, head and neck, liver or kidney cancer.

The chain has TRBV7-7 and TRBJ2-5; D possibly corresponds to TRBD2 (7 bases). CDR1 is SSHAT and CDR2 is FNYEAQ in the germline V gene (reference sequence). The CDR3 is 15 amino acids. The germline V and J ends were trimmed by 3 bases and 5 bases, with 16 bases remaining between them. The CDR3 bases are TGTGCCAGCAGCTTGGGGGGGGGCCTTCGGGAGACCCAGTACTTC. Amino acids: CASSLGGGLRETQYF.

In the case of this clone: Germline and junction disagree at one end, which may indicate a read error. The genes are TRBV7-3 and TRBJ1-4; 7 bases map to TRBD1. Germline CDR1 and CDR2: SGHTA and FQGTGA. There are 16 residues in the CDR3. The CDR3 DNA reads TGCGCCAGCAGCCAAGAGGGGGCCAGGAGGAGTGAAAAACTGTTTTTT. It encodes CASSQEGARRSEKLFF. The whole variable domain, remainder taken from reference TRBV7-3 and TRBJ1-4, is GAGVSQTPSNKVTEKGKYVELRCDPISGHTALYWYRQSLGQGPEFLIYFQGTGAADDSGLPNDRFFAVRPEGSVSTLKIQRTERGDSAVYLCASSQEGARRSEKLFFGSGTQLSVL.

The J gene is TRBJ2-5, the V gene TRBV28; 15 positions agree with TRBD2. The J segment lost 0 bases and the V segment lost 6 bases, leaving 8 bases of the junction unmatched. The germline CDR1 and CDR2 sequences are MDHEN and SYDVKM. The CDR3 is made up of 18 amino acids. Written as DNA, the CDR3 is TGTGCCAGCAGCCCCGAGGGACTAGCGGGAGGATACCAAGAGACCCAGTACTTC. Protein sequence: CASSPEGLAGGYQETQYF.

This chain joins TRBV13 and TRBJ2-3; 7 bases map to TRBD1. CDR1 is PRHDT, CDR2 FYEKMQ, per germline (reference sequence). This CDR3 spans 17 amino acids. After removal of 5 bases from V and 6 bases from J, the junction contained 17 bases not matched to a gene. The CDR3: CASSTPRPGTDPDTQYF. As DNA, the CDR3 is TGTGCCAGCAGCACTCCCAGACCCGGGACAGACCCTGATACGCAGTATTTT.

The chain employs TRBV15 and TRBJ2-5, with 14 bases matching TRBD2. The J segment lost 3 bases and the V segment lost 4 bases, leaving 7 bases of the junction unmatched. CDR3 length: 17 residues. In germline, CDR1 is LNHNV, CDR2 YYDKDF (reference sequence). CDR3 residues: CATSNLRTSGRKETQYF. DNA of the CDR3: TGTGCCACCAGCAACCTTAGGACTAGCGGGAGGAAAGAGACCCAGTACTTC.

The V and J genes are TRBV25-1 and TRBJ2-3; 7 nucleotides align to TRBD1. The CDR3 runs to 13 residues. CDR1 MGHDK and CDR2 SYGVNS come from the germline V gene. Germline trimming cut 4 bases from V and 5 bases from J; bases unmatched to any gene: 3. CDR3 DNA sequence: TGTGCCAGCAGTGTCTCAGGGGGAGATACGCAGTATTTT. This sequence encodes CASSVSGGDTQYF.

The chain employs TRBV6-6 and TRBJ1-2; tentative D call: TRBD1 (5 bases). The CDR3 runs 15 residues. V was pared by 5 bases and J by 3 bases, with 16 bases between. The germline V gene has CDR1 MNHNY and CDR2 SVGAGI (reference sequence). CDR3 sequence reads: CASSNPRGIDYGYTF. CDR3 DNA sequence: TGTGCCAGCAGTAACCCGAGGGGCATTGACTATGGCTACACCTTC.

This chain links TRBV2 with TRBJ2-6; TRBD2 might be the D (6 bases). The germline V gene encodes CDR1 SNHLY and CDR2 FYNNEI. V was pared by 6 bases and J by 2 bases, with 14 bases between. There are 16 residues in the CDR3. The CDR3 reads CASRPMGGTGANVLTF. DNA for the CDR3: TGTGCCAGCAGACCTATGGGGGGAACTGGGGCCAACGTCCTGACTTTC.

The rearrangement joins TRBV5-8 to TRBJ2-5; 9 nucleotides match TRBD1. The V and J ends lost 4 bases and 6 bases, in that order; junction bases with no gene match: 16. The CDR3 runs to 17 residues. Germline lookup yields CDR1 SGHTS and CDR2 YDEGEE. CDR3 region: CASSRGGQGMLVKTQYF. CDR3 coding DNA: TGTGCCAGCAGCCGGGGAGGACAGGGGATGCTAGTCAAGACCCAGTACTTC.

This chain joins TRBV7-7 and TRBJ2-7; no reliable D call. This CDR3 contains 11 residues. CDR1 SSHAT and CDR2 FNYEAQ come from the germline V gene (reference sequence). Trimming shortened V by 4 bases and J by 9 bases, and 10 bases separated the two germline ends. The CDR3 nucleotides read TGTGCCAGCAGCTCCGAGAGATGGCAGTACTTC. Protein: CASSSERWQYF.

The V call is TRBV7-1, the J call TRBJ2-7; a possible D gene is TRBD2 (5 bases). TRBV7-1 counts as an open reading frame of uncertain function. Trimming shortened V by 3 bases and J by 2 bases, and 23 bases separated the two germline ends. This CDR3 is 18 amino acids long. In nucleotides, the CDR3 is TGTGCCAGCAGCTCCCGAGGAGGAGCACTACCCGTCCCCTACGAGCAGTACTTC. This encodes CASSSRGGALPVPYEQYF.

CDR3 loop: CASSLGRLPGTEAFF. The CDR3 DNA is TGTGCCAGCAGCTTAGGGCGGCTCCCGGGGACTGAAGCTTTCTTT. The chain joins TRBV7-8 to TRBJ1-1; D is uncertain. The CDR3 spans 15 residues. From germline, CDR1 is SGHVS and CDR2 FQNEAQ. V lost 1 base and J lost 5, with 14 bases in between. The complete variable domain, with remaining parts taken from reference TRBV7-8 and TRBJ1-1, reads GAGVSQSPRYKVAKRGQDVALRCDPISGHVSLFWYQQALGQGPEFLTYFQNEAQLDKSGLPSDRFFAERPEGSVSTLKIQRTQQEDSAVYLCASSLGRLPGTEAFFGQGTRLTVV.

The chain is built from TRBV5-6 and TRBJ1-3; D is undetermined. Germline V lookup: CDR1 SGHDT, CDR2 YYEEEE. CDR3 length: 15 residues. Between the trimmed V and J ends, which lost 1 base and 1 base, there was a span of 9 bases. The CDR3 sequence is CASSLRGSSGNTIYF. CDR3 coding DNA: TGTGCCAGCAGCTTGCGGGGTTCTTCTGGAAACACCATATATTTT.

This clone has just a few counts. The chain uses TRBV18 and TRBJ1-6; 8 nucleotides line up with TRBD1. The length of the CDR3 is 17 residues. Germline V gives CDR1 KGHSH, CDR2 LQKENI. Unmatched junction bases numbered 6, after V lost 3 bases and J lost 2 bases. The CDR3 sequence is CASSPLDRETYNSPLHF. The CDR3 bases are TGTGCCAGCTCACCGTTGGACAGGGAGACCTATAATTCACCCCTCCACTTT.

As to this clone: The sample contains more than one DNA sequence encoding this CDR3. V and J are TRBV5-1 and TRBJ1-4; D is ambiguous. The CDR3 covers 13 residues. With 5 bases removed from V and 8 bases from J, the gap between germline ends came to 13 bases. Germline V gene data show CDR1 as SGHRS and CDR2 as YFSETQ. DNA of the CDR3: TGCGCCAGCAGAGGGTCCGGCGCGGAAAAACTGTTTTTT. Translated, it gives CASRGSGAEKLFF.

CDR3 bases: TGCAGCGGACTAGCGGACACAGATACGCAGTATTTT. Residues: CSGLADTDTQYF. The chain carries TRBV29-1 and TRBJ2-3; the match to TRBD2 covers 9 bases. The CDR3 consists of 12 residues. Germline CDR1 SQVTM, CDR2 ANQGSEA. The V and J ends lost 7 bases and 2 bases, in that order; junction bases with no gene match: 1.

This clone was detected only once. V gene TRBV2 combines with J gene TRBJ2-1, with 8 bases lining up with TRBD1. The J segment lost 8 bases and the V segment lost 3 bases, leaving 12 bases of the junction unmatched. The CDR3 is 16 amino acids. CDR1 is SNHLY, CDR2 FYNNEI, per germline. The CDR3 DNA follows: TGTGCCAGCAGTGAGGGGCAGGGGGCAAAAGGGGATGAGCAGTTCTTC. It translates to CASSEGQGAKGDEQFF.

The chain uses TRBV7-9 and TRBJ1-5, with D tentatively TRBD1 (6 bases). The CDR3 is 15 residues long. Trimming cost V 5 bases and J 0 bases, with 11 bases left between them. Germline V gives CDR1 SEHNR, CDR2 FQNEAQ (reference sequence). The CDR3 nucleotides are TGTGCCAGCAGCGCGACAGGTAATAGCAATCAGCCCCAGCATTTT. Protein sequence: CASSATGNSNQPQHF. Using reference TRBV7-9 and TRBJ1-5 for the parts outside the CDR3, the full variable domain is DTGVSQNPRHKITKRGQNVTFRCDPISEHNRLYWYRQTLGQGPEFLTYFQNEAQLEKSRLLSDRFSAERPKGSFSTLEIQRTEQGDSAMYLCASSATGNSNQPQHFGDGTRLSIL.

CDR3 protein: CASSLWDGFGEQYF. The CDR3 DNA sequence: TGTGCCAGCAGCTTATGGGACGGCTTCGGCGAGCAGTACTTC. The V gene is TRBV7-8, the J gene TRBJ2-7; D may be TRBD1 or TRBD2 (5 bases each). V shed 2 bases and J shed 6 bases, with 14 bases lying between them. CDR3 size: 14 residues. The germline V gene encodes CDR1 SGHVS and CDR2 FQNEAQ. Full variable domain (remainder filled in from reference TRBV7-8 and TRBJ2-7): GAGVSQSPRYKVAKRGQDVALRCDPISGHVSLFWYQQALGQGPEFLTYFQNEAQLDKSGLPSDRFFAERPEGSVSTLKIQRTQQEDSAVYLCASSLWDGFGEQYFGPGTRLTVT.

The chain carries TRBV7-9 and TRBJ2-3; D gene uncertain. V lost 4 bases to trimming and J lost 0 bases, with 17 bases between them. In germline, CDR1 is SEHNR, CDR2 FQNEAQ (reference sequence). The CDR3 has 17 residues. CDR3 residues: CASSSRPLSSSTDTQYF. The DNA for the CDR3 is TGTGCCAGCAGCTCAAGGCCCCTTTCGTCGAGCACAGATACGCAGTATTTT.

The rearrangement joins TRBV29-1 to TRBJ2-2; the D is unclear. The V and J ends lost 1 base and 3 bases respectively, with 6 bases between them. The CDR3 contains 13 residues. CDR1 and CDR2 from the germline V gene are SQVTM and ANQGSEA. CDR3 loop: CSVEAPDTGELFF. The DNA for the CDR3 is TGCAGCGTTGAAGCCCCTGACACCGGGGAGCTGTTTTTT.

This clone appeared once. V and J are TRBV19 and TRBJ2-6; D possibly uses TRBD1 or TRBD2 (5 bases each). Per the germline V gene, CDR1 is LNHDA and CDR2 is SQIVND (reference sequence). The CDR3 covers 17 residues. Trimming cost V 8 bases and J 0 bases, with 17 bases left between them. In DNA, the CDR3 is TGTGCCAGTGGGCCCGGGACGGCCTTCTCTGGGGCCAACGTCCTGACTTTC. Translated: CASGPGTAFSGANVLTF.

This rearrangement joins TRBV11-2 to TRBJ2-3; 13 nucleotides align to TRBD2. The CDR3 has 17 amino acids. In germline, CDR1 is SGHAT, CDR2 FQNNGV. Unmatched junction bases numbered 7, after V lost 5 bases and J lost 2 bases. The CDR3 here is CASSPELAGGLTDTQYF. CDR3 in DNA: TGTGCCAGCAGCCCCGAACTAGCGGGGGGGCTCACAGATACGCAGTATTTT.

The rearrangement joins TRBV7-6 to TRBJ2-2; 10 bases match TRBD2. Trimming removed 6 bases from V and 4 bases from J; junction bases left unmatched: 5. The CDR3 is 15 residues long. CDR1 and CDR2 from the germline V gene are SGHVS and FNYEAQ. The CDR3 DNA reads TGTGCCAGCAGTCAAGCGGGGGGGGTCACCGGGGAGCTGTTTTTT. Its protein is CASSQAGGVTGELFF. Looking up the rest from reference TRBV7-6 and TRBJ2-2 gives the full variable domain: GAGVSQSPRYKVTKRGQDVALRCDPISGHVSLYWYRQALGQGPEFLTYFNYEAQQDKSGLPNDRFSAERPEGSISTLTIQRTEQRDSAMYRCASSQAGGVTGELFFGEGSRLTVL.